What follows is one TCR beta chain and its context. As processed by the authors: From reference gene primer amplification, estimates of nucleated cell counts were derived. TCRdb's copy holds only in-frame clones and misses some; the assay was immunoSEQ multiplex PCR. V, J and clone size are taken as reported in that table, and D and trimming were inferred from the DNA itself. The table records 200,000 to 250,000 clones, about four fifths of them present only once. The data belong to a study of blood T cell repertoires in COVID-19. Overall study: PBMCs, B-cell-depleted T cells, or T cells were the source of the cDNA or gDNA that made up the material.

Germline values: CDR1 MNHNS, CDR2 SASEGT. This CDR3 is 14 amino acids long. Trimming took 5 bases from V and 2 from J; bases not matched to a gene: 4. Seattle-derived patients entered the study during active infection and were followed longitudinally. This receptor was taken from a woman older than 75 with COVID-19, enrolled during active disease. The V and J genes are TRBV6-1 and TRBJ2-3, with 7 bases fitting TRBD1. The sequenced sample was peripheral blood. The CDR3 bases are TGTGCCAGCAGTACCGGGACAGTCACAGATACGCAGTATTTT. This translates into CASSTGTVTDTQYF.